In its sample, the clone carrying this TCR beta chain was seen once. The sample comes from a study of blood T cell repertoires in COVID-19. The repertoire was sequenced with immunoSEQ multiplex PCR; TCRdb's copy has only in-frame clones and lacks some. This sample yields over 150,000 clones, of which approximately 87% are seen a single time; 9.5% to 15% belongs to the top ten. The sequencing sample was made of peripheral blood. This TCR derives from a woman between 65 and 79 years old with COVID-19, enrolled during active disease.

CDR3 amino acids: CASSLSLQGEAFF. Written as DNA, the CDR3 is TGTGCCAGCAGCTTATCCTTACAGGGTGAAGCTTTCTTT. J is TRBJ1-1 and V is TRBV7-3, with D tentatively TRBD1 (6 bases). Germline V gene lookup returns CDR1 SGHTA and CDR2 FQGTGA. V gave up 2 bases and J gave up 7 bases, with 11 bases separating them. The CDR3 length is 13 residues.